The 17 T cell receptor beta chains below were found in one sample sequenced in a study of shared clonotypes between healthy human individuals. TCRdb's copy holds only in-frame clones and misses some; the assay was immunoSEQ multiplex PCR. The sample contains around 2,000,000 clones, roughly 96% of which appear only once. Sequenced material: naive CD4+ T cells sorted from blood. Subset reported: CD45RA+ positively selected. The source is a man aged 18 to 35 in good health.

Of note for this clone: The sample has other DNA sequences that encode this CDR3 too. V usage is TRBV10-3 and J usage is TRBJ2-7, with 10 bases aligning to TRBD1. J lost 0 bases, V lost 2 bases, and 1 base had no gene match. Germline-derived CDR1 and CDR2 are ENHRY and SYGVKD. The CDR3 is 15 amino acids. CDR3 protein: CAISEGTGDSYEQYF. CDR3 bases: TGTGCCATCAGTGAGGGGACAGGGGACTCCTACGAGCAGTACTTC.

V and J are TRBV6-5 and TRBJ1-2; weak D call: TRBD1 (5 bases). Germline V gene sequence: CDR1 MNHEY, CDR2 SVGAGI. The V end lost 8 bases, the J end lost 4 bases, and 11 bases lay between the germline ends. The CDR3 totals 12 residues. The CDR3 spells CASRVGVYGYTF. The DNA for the CDR3 is TGTGCCAGCCGTGTAGGGGTCTATGGCTACACCTTC.

The chain carries TRBV4-3 and TRBJ2-3; perhaps TRBD2 as D (6 bases). This CDR3 has 14 residues. CDR1 is LGHNA, CDR2 YSLEER, per germline. V lost 2 bases, J lost 1 base, and 7 bases lay in between. CDR3 coding DNA: TGCGCCAGCAGCCAATGGGGGGGCACAGATACGCAGTATTTT. It encodes CASSQWGGTDTQYF.

The chain uses TRBV27 and TRBJ2-3; 14 bases fit TRBD2. V lost 6 bases, J lost 9 bases, and 14 bases stayed unmatched. Per the germline V gene, CDR1 is MNHEY and CDR2 is SMNVEV (reference sequence). This CDR3 has 17 amino acids. The CDR3: CASRTRLGLAGGDTQYF. CDR3 in DNA: TGTGCCAGCAGAACCCGCCTAGGACTAGCGGGGGGTGACACGCAGTATTTT.

V is TRBV6-1 and J is TRBJ2-1, with 9 bases lining up with TRBD1. V dropped 2 bases and J dropped 4; count of bases not matched to a gene: 12. The CDR3 is 18 residues long. Germline CDR1 reads MNHNS; CDR2 reads SASEGT. The CDR3 protein is CASSERGWGQGSYNEQFF. Written as DNA, the CDR3 is TGTGCCAGCAGTGAAAGGGGCTGGGGACAGGGTTCATACAATGAGCAGTTCTTC.

On this clone: A read error is possible here, since a much larger clone lies one base away. The rearrangement joins TRBV5-1 to TRBJ2-7; TRBD2 is a possible D gene (6 bases). Germline CDR1 reads SGHRS; CDR2 reads YFSETQ. Deletions cut 4 bases from V and 6 bases from J, with 14 bases between. The CDR3 is 13 amino acids. The CDR3 spells CASSTAGNSEQYF. Written as DNA, the CDR3 is TGCGCCAGCAGCACAGCGGGTAATAGCGAGCAGTACTTC.

The CDR3 DNA reads TGTGCCAGCAGCTTGGGAGCGGGCCTAGCCAAAAACATTCAGTACTTC. It codes for CASSLGAGLAKNIQYF. The chain recombines TRBV5-4 with TRBJ2-4, with D tentatively TRBD2 (6 bases). The germline V gene encodes CDR1 SGHNT and CDR2 YYREEE (reference sequence). The CDR3 has 16 amino acids. With 0 bases removed from V and 0 bases from J, the gap between germline ends came to 10 bases.

This clone was recorded only once. This chain connects TRBV7-6 to TRBJ2-2; D is unclear. The CDR3 is 15 amino acids. CDR1 is SGHVS and CDR2 is FNYEAQ in the germline V gene. V lost 1 base to trimming and J lost 5 bases, with 11 bases between them. CDR3: CASSLEGARTGELFF. In DNA form, the CDR3 reads TGTGCCAGCAGCTTAGAGGGCGCCCGGACCGGGGAGCTGTTTTTT.

This chain links TRBV29-1 with TRBJ2-5; 9 nucleotides align to TRBD1. V shed 6 bases, J shed 3 bases, and the junction held 5 bases outside the gene matches. This CDR3 has 13 residues. CDR1 and CDR2 (germline): SQVTM, ANQGSEA. The CDR3 sequence: CSVHRGLKETQYF. The CDR3, as DNA: TGCAGCGTGCACAGGGGGCTTAAAGAGACCCAGTACTTC.

CDR3 residues: CASSTSTGNGGYTF. CDR3 sequence (DNA): TGTGCCAGTAGTACCTCTACGGGGAACGGTGGCTACACCTTC. V usage is TRBV19 and J usage is TRBJ1-2; D unresolved. This CDR3 has 14 residues. Germline loops: CDR1 LNHDA, CDR2 SQIVND (reference sequence). The V end lost 4 bases, the J end lost 7 bases, and 16 bases lay between the germline ends.

The V gene is TRBV6-1, the J gene TRBJ2-5; TRBD1 is a possible D gene (8 bases). The CDR3 has 15 amino acids. Germline V CDR1 and CDR2: MNHNS, SASEGT. Trimming took off 6 bases at V and 5 bases at J, with 19 bases between the two ends. The CDR3 coding sequence is TGTGCCAGCAGCGGGGGGACAGGTTTAAAGGAGACCCAGTACTTC. Amino acid sequence: CASSGGTGLKETQYF.

V usage is TRBV5-1 and J usage is TRBJ1-4; D not resolved. The V end lost 5 bases, the J end lost 0 bases, and 8 bases lay between the germline ends. Germline V CDR1 and CDR2: SGHRS, YFSETQ. The CDR3 is 14 residues long. The CDR3 reads CASRGQATNEKLFF. The CDR3, as DNA: TGCGCCAGCAGGGGCCAAGCAACTAATGAAAAACTGTTTTTT.

The chain employs TRBV6-1 and TRBJ2-1; D not certain. Trimming took 0 bases from V and 1 from J, leaving 10 bases between them. Germline V gene data show CDR1 as MNHNS and CDR2 as SASEGT. The CDR3 is 16 amino acids. The CDR3 spells CASSEAPSGSYNEQFF. The CDR3 region has the DNA TGTGCCAGCAGTGAAGCGCCCAGTGGTTCCTACAATGAGCAGTTCTTC.

This clone was seen only a few times. The sample carries other DNA sequences with the same CDR3. The chain's CDR3 is CASSLGGKETQYF. The CDR3 DNA reads TGTGCCAGCAGCTTAGGGGGAAAAGAGACCCAGTACTTC. The chain has TRBV11-2 and TRBJ2-5; D ambiguous. The V gene's germline CDR1 is SGHAT and CDR2 FQNNGV. V lost 1 base, J lost 3 bases, and 6 bases lay in between. CDR3 size: 13 residues.

J is TRBJ1-1 and V is TRBV28; a weak D match, TRBD1 (5 bases). CDR3 length: 15 residues. Germline V gives CDR1 MDHEN, CDR2 SYDVKM. V was clipped by 5 bases and J by 1 base, with 14 bases between them. CDR3 in amino acids: CASSEVWGGNTEAFF. In DNA, the CDR3 is TGTGCCAGCAGTGAAGTATGGGGCGGGAACACTGAAGCTTTCTTT.

The chain carries TRBV28 and TRBJ1-2; tentative D call: TRBD1 (6 bases). Trimming stripped 6 bases from V and 3 bases from J, with 11 bases between. Germline CDR1 and CDR2: MDHEN and SYDVKM. The CDR3 is made up of 13 amino acids. This CDR3 reads CASSTGQYYGYTF. The CDR3, as DNA: TGTGCCAGCAGCACCGGACAGTACTATGGCTACACCTTC.

As for this clone: At the DNA level, this CDR3 is encoded by other sequences in the same sample as well. The chain is built from TRBV30 and TRBJ1-5; weak D call: TRBD1 (5 bases). CDR1 and CDR2 (germline): GTSNPN, SVGIG (reference sequence). V was trimmed by 0 bases and J by 5 bases, leaving 8 bases between them. The CDR3 has 13 residues. CDR3 residues: CAWSVGGDQPQHF. DNA of the CDR3: TGTGCCTGGAGTGTTGGGGGGGATCAGCCCCAGCATTTT.